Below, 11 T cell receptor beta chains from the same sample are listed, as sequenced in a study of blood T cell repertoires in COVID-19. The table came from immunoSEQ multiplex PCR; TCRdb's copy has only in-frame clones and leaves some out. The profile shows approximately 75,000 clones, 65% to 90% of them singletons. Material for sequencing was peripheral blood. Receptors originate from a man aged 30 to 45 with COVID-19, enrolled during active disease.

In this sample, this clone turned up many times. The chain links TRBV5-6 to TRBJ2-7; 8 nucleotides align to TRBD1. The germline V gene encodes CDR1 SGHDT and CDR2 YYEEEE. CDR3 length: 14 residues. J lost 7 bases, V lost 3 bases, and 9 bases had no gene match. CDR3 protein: CASSYRGSLWEQYF. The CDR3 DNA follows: TGTGCCAGCAGCTACAGGGGGTCCCTCTGGGAGCAGTACTTC.

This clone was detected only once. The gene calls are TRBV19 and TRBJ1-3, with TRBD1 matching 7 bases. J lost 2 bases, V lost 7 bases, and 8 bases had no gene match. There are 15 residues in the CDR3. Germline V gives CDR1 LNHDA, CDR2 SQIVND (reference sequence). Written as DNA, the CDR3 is TGTGCCAGTACCCCAGGGGGTTTGGCTGGAAACACCATATATTTT. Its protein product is CASTPGGLAGNTIYF. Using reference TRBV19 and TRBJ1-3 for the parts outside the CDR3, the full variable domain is DGGITQSPKYLFRKEGQNVTLSCEQNLNHDAMYWYRQDPGQGLRLIYYSQIVNDFQKGDIAEGYSVSREKKESFPLTVTSAQKNPTAFYLCASTPGGLAGNTIYFGEGSWLTVV.

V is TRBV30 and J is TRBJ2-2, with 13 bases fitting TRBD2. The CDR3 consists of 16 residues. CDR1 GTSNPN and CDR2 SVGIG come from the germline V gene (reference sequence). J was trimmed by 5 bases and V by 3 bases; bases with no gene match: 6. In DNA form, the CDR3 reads TGTGCCTGGAGCCGCGGGACTAGCGGGGTAACCGGGGAGCTGTTTTTT. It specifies CAWSRGTSGVTGELFF. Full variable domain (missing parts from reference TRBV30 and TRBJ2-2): SQTIHQWPATLVQPVGSPLSLECTVEGTSNPNLYWYRQAAGRGLQLLFYSVGIGQISSEVPQNLSASRPQDRQFILSSKKLLLSDSGFYLCAWSRGTSGVTGELFFGEGSRLTVL.

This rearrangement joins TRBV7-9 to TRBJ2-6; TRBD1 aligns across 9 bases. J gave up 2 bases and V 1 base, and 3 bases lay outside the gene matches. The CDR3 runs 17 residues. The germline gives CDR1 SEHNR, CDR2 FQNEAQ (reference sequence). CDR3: CASSLVWTGAGANVLTF. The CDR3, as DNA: TGTGCCAGCAGCTTAGTTTGGACAGGGGCTGGGGCCAACGTCCTGACTTTC.

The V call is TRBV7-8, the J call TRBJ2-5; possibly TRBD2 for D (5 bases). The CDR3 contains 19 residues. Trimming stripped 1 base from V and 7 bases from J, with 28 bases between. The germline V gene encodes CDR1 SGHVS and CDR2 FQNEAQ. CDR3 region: CASSLGPGRGMQTGVTQYF. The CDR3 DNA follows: TGTGCCAGCAGCTTAGGCCCTGGTCGGGGTATGCAGACGGGCGTGACCCAGTACTTC.

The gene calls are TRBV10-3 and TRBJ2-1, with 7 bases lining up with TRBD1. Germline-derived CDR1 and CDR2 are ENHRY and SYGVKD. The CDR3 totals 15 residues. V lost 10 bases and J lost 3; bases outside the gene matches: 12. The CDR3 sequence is CATEPDRSYYNEQFF. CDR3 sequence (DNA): TGTGCCACCGAACCGGACAGGTCTTACTACAATGAGCAGTTCTTC.

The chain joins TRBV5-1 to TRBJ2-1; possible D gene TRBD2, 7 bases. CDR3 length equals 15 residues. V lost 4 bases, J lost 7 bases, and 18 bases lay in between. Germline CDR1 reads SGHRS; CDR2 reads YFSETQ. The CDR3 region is CASSLGLGGLNEQFF. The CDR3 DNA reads TGCGCCAGCAGCCTCGGACTAGGGGGTCTGAATGAGCAGTTCTTC.

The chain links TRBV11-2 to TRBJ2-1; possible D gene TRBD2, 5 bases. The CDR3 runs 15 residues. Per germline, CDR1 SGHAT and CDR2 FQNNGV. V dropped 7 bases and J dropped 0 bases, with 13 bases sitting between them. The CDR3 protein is CASMPRRSSYNEQFF. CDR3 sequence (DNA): TGTGCCAGCATGCCGCGGAGGAGCTCCTACAATGAGCAGTTCTTC.

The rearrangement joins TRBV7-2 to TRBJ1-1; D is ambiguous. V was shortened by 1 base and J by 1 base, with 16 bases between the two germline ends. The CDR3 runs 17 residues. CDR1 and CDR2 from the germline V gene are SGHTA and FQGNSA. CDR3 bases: TGTGCCAGCAGCTTAGTTCGGGGATTGAAGAGGAACACTGAAGCTTTCTTT. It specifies CASSLVRGLKRNTEAFF.

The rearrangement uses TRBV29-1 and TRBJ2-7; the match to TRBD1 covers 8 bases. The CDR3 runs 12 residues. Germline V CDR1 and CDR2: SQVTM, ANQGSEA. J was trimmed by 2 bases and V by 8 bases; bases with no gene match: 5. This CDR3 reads CSSRTGTYEQYF. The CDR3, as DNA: TGCAGCTCGAGGACAGGGACCTACGAGCAGTACTTC.

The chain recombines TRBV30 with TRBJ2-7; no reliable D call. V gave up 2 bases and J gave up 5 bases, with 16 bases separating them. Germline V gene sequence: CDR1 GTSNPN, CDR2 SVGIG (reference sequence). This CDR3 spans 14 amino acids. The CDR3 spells CAWSPTSSPNEQYF. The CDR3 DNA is TGTGCCTGGAGTCCTACGTCGTCCCCGAACGAGCAGTACTTC.